This TCR beta chain originates from a study of T cell repertoires in cytomegalovirus infection (dated 2019 in TCRdb). Describing the broader study: Donor HLA type was relevant to the analysis, as public TCR beta signatures indicated carriage of CMV infection together with the matching HLA type. The full study reports these points: In both this cohort and an independent roughly 350-donor cohort, the cumulative frequency of public TCR beta family members distinguished carriers of CMV infection plus the relevant HLA type. The ex vivo response was dominated by HLA-C-restricted CMV-specific TCR beta clonotypes, and the single most frequent clonotype in two of eight donors was supplied by these HLA-C-restricted clonotypes.

CDR1 is given as ENHRY and CDR2 as SYGVKD, both from the germline V gene. The cysteine opens and the phenylalanine closes a CDR3 of 15 amino acids. The kept DNA is CDR3 alone, 45 bases in frame from the first base. Trimming costs V 7 bases and J 1 base, and their ends lie 16 bases apart. This clonotype is a singleton in its sample. Its antigen has not been determined. No base qualities exist here, and no much larger clone lies one base off it. Evidence from one read is weak. TCRdb lists the instrument as Illumina HiSeq 1500. Using fastp trimming at Q25 and MiXCR clonotype assembly, TCRdb reanalyzed the public sequencing data and kept in-frame beta chains. Each record represents a unique CDR3 protein, reported with the most common genes and DNA among its rows. The sample data list around 100,000 distinct CDR3 sequences, and approximately 16% of these were observed just once. The ten largest clones add up to 6.5% to 9.5% of the sample.

The sample taken for sequencing was PBMCs. Here the chain combines TRBV10-3 and TRBJ1-1, with the D gene too uncertain to name. This TCR derives from a human donor in good health (CMV status not recorded). Some clones in this sample may be carry-over from other donors' samples. For the CDR3, the sequence is CAITSKRTENTEAFF. The nucleotide sequence reads as follows: TGTGCCATCACGAGTAAAAGAACGGAGAACACTGAAGCTTTCTTT.